This T cell receptor (beta chain) emerged from a study of blood T cells in healthy people across ages. This clonotype was detected once. Next came a second PCR, run for 7 to 11 cycles, which used a sample-barcoded 5' primer along with a J-beta primer mix. A template-switch adaptor that had 12 random nucleotides put a tag on each cDNA molecule. One entry per CDR3 protein, called by TCRdb with MiXCR from the 5' RACE reads. Of about 750,000 distinct CDR3 sequences listed, about 55% are singletons. Sequencing was carried out using blood. The clonotype originates from a man older than 75 in good health.

The CDR3 DNA follows: TGTGCCAGCGGCGGAGATCACAACACTGAAGCTTTCTTT. Its protein is CASGGDHNTEAFF. The chain couples TRBV11-2 to TRBJ1-1; D gene ambiguous. Looked up from germline, CDR1 is SGHAT and CDR2 is FQNNGV. The CDR3 length is 13 residues. Trimming left V 8 bases short and J 2 bases short, with 12 bases between.